These 9 T cell receptor beta chains share one sample of origin, sequenced in a study of blood T cells in healthy people across ages. A second 7 to 11 cycle PCR used barcoded and J-beta primers. A single record per CDR3 protein comes from TCRdb applying MiXCR to the 5' RACE reads. The sample contains hundreds of thousands of distinct CDR3 sequences, approximately 25% of which appear only once. Separately, the same data were catalogued under a study of T cells of mothers and their children.

The sample was blood. The source is a boy aged 10-17 years in good health.

This clonotype came up many times. This rearrangement joins TRBV27 to TRBJ2-7; 7 nucleotides align to TRBD1. The CDR3 length is 13 residues. V shed 5 bases and J 4 bases; nucleotides not matched to a gene: 5. Germline V lookup: CDR1 MNHEY, CDR2 SMNVEV (reference sequence). This chain's CDR3 is CASSPGTDYEQYF. CDR3 bases: TGTGCCAGCAGTCCCGGGACAGATTACGAGCAGTACTTC.

In this sample, this clonotype turned up a few times. The chain uses TRBV11-2 and TRBJ2-1, with D possibly TRBD2 on 5 matching bases. Germline values: CDR1 SGHAT, CDR2 FQNNGV. The CDR3 contains 13 residues. V was trimmed by 7 bases and J by 4 bases, leaving 11 bases between them. This CDR3 reads CASTGREYNEQFF. CDR3 DNA sequence: TGTGCCAGCACCGGACGGGAATACAATGAGCAGTTCTTC.

This chain uses TRBV13 with TRBJ2-5; 10 bases line up with TRBD2. Germline loops: CDR1 PRHDT, CDR2 FYEKMQ (reference sequence). This CDR3 is built from 17 residues. J lost 1 base, V lost 0 bases, and 5 bases had no gene match. CDR3 residues: CASSLGLAGAFQETQYF. The CDR3 nucleotides read TGTGCCAGCAGCTTAGGCCTAGCGGGGGCCTTCCAAGAGACCCAGTACTTC.

About this clonotype itself: A read error may account for a junction end that differs from germline. The chain joins TRBV7-2 to TRBJ2-6, with a possible D match to TRBD1 (5 bases). The CDR3 is 17 amino acids. Germline V gene sequence: CDR1 SGHTA, CDR2 FQGNSA. This CDR3 reads CASSLASMGSGANVLTF. CDR3 nucleotide sequence: TGTGCCAGCAGCTTAGCGTCTATGGGTTCTGGGGCCAACGTTCTGACTTTC.

In its sample, this clonotype was seen a few times. One end of the junction varies from germline; a read error may be responsible. This chain joins TRBV12-3 or TRBV12-4 and TRBJ1-4; 10 bases agree with TRBD1. The CDR3 length is 19 residues. The CDR3 coding sequence is TGCGCCAGCAGTTCGGAAGGGACAGGGGAGTACGAGGCTAATGAAGAACTGTTTTTT. As protein: CASSSEGTGEYEANEELFF.

Details on this clonotype: Sequence at one end of the junction differs from germline and may be a read error. This chain connects TRBV7-2 to TRBJ2-7; the D gene could be TRBD1 or TRBD2 (5 bases each). This CDR3 has 15 residues. CDR1 is SGHTA and CDR2 is FQGNSA in the germline V gene. CDR3 in amino acids: CASSLEEGSSYELYF. In DNA form, the CDR3 reads TGTGCCAGCAGCTTAGAAGAGGGGAGCTCCTACGAGCTGTACTTC.

This clonotype has just a few counts. The V gene is TRBV7-9, the J gene TRBJ2-3; perhaps D is TRBD1 or TRBD2 (5 bases each). Germline V gene sequence: CDR1 SEHNR, CDR2 FQNEAQ (reference sequence). This CDR3 comprises 18 residues. Trimming took off 4 bases at V and 2 bases at J, with 22 bases between the two ends. The CDR3 bases are TGTGCCAGCAGCTCTCGCTTCCCCGGGGACCTTTACACAGATACGCAGTATTTT. Translated, it gives CASSSRFPGDLYTDTQYF.

This chain uses TRBV3-1 with TRBJ2-1; D might be TRBD1 (6 bases). V lost 4 bases, J lost 5 bases, and 18 bases lay in between. The CDR3 consists of 16 residues. The germline V gene encodes CDR1 LGHDT and CDR2 YNNKEL (reference sequence). CDR3 coding DNA: TGTGCCAGCAGCCCCGGACAGTTTTTGGGTGACAATGAGCAGTTCTTC. This codes for CASSPGQFLGDNEQFF.

The chain is built from TRBV7-3 and TRBJ2-3, with 8 bases that match TRBD2. Germline CDR1 and CDR2: SGHTA and FQGTGA. V gave up 1 base and J gave up 4 bases; unmatched junction bases: 7. The CDR3 contains 16 residues. The CDR3 region has the DNA TGTGCCAGCAGCTTAAACGGGAGGGCCTTGGCAGATACGCAGTATTTT. Amino acid sequence: CASSLNGRALADTQYF.